One sample yielded the 15 T cell receptor beta chains listed below, sequenced in a study of blood T cell repertoires in COVID-19. Produced via immunoSEQ multiplex PCR; TCRdb's table is partial and in-frame only. The sample records roughly 180,000 clones, approximately 90% being singletons. Input material: peripheral blood. These receptors came from a woman in her twenties or thirties with acute or convalescent COVID-19.

The chain couples TRBV11-2 to TRBJ2-1; weak D call: TRBD2 (6 bases). Trimming shortened V by 5 bases and J by 5 bases, and 13 bases separated the two germline ends. This CDR3 region has 14 residues. CDR1 and CDR2 (germline): SGHAT, FQNNGV. The CDR3 sequence is CASSPGVTHNEQFF. The CDR3 DNA reads as TGTGCCAGCAGCCCGGGGGTCACACACAATGAGCAGTTCTTC.

The rearrangement uses TRBV4-2 and TRBJ1-5; D is possibly TRBD1 (5 bases). The CDR3 contains 17 residues. Germline lookup yields CDR1 LGHNA and CDR2 YNFKEQ. V lost 1 base and J lost 3, with 16 bases in between. The CDR3 region has the DNA TGTGCCAGCAGCCAAGCTTCTGCGGGGGACTTCAATCAGCCCCAGCATTTT. This codes for CASSQASAGDFNQPQHF.

The gene calls are TRBV7-2 and TRBJ1-2; the D is unclear. CDR1 is SGHTA, CDR2 FQGNSA, per germline. This CDR3 spans 15 amino acids. V shed 5 bases and J shed 7 bases, with 20 bases lying between them. The chain's CDR3 is CASSPQWQVAGGYTF. CDR3 bases: TGTGCCAGCAGCCCCCAGTGGCAGGTGGCTGGTGGCTACACCTTC.

The genes are TRBV28 and TRBJ1-5, with 7 positions matching TRBD1. Germline V lookup: CDR1 MDHEN, CDR2 SYDVKM. V lost 7 bases, J lost 0 bases, and 9 bases stayed unmatched. The CDR3 runs 16 residues. For the CDR3, the DNA is TGTGCCAGCATTTCAGGGGACAGTTATAGCAATCAGCCCCAGCATTTT. Translating it yields CASISGDSYSNQPQHF.

The genes are TRBV28 and TRBJ2-1; 9 nucleotides line up with TRBD2. CDR3 length: 13 residues. Germline trimming cut 9 bases from V and 3 bases from J; bases unmatched to any gene: 3. Germline CDR1 is MDHEN and CDR2 is SYDVKM. In DNA, the CDR3 is TGTGCCAGTGGGACTAGCAACTACAATGAGCAGTTCTTC. Amino acids: CASGTSNYNEQFF.

This clone appeared once. The genes are TRBV27 and TRBJ1-2; possible D gene TRBD1, 6 bases. Between the trimmed V and J ends, which lost 2 bases and 9 bases, there was a span of 28 bases. The CDR3 loop spans 18 amino acids. From germline, CDR1 is MNHEY and CDR2 SMNVEV (reference sequence). The CDR3 sequence is CASSLKRQGPNLWYSYTF. CDR3 sequence (DNA): TGTGCCAGCAGTTTAAAACGTCAGGGGCCCAATTTGTGGTATAGCTACACCTTC.

The chain is built from TRBV3-1 (or the pseudogene TRBV3-2) and TRBJ2-7; 9 bases fit TRBD1. The CDR3 consists of 14 residues. The germline gives CDR1 LGHDT, CDR2 YNNKEL (reference sequence). The V segment lost 4 bases and the J segment 4 bases; nucleotides outside the gene matches: 5. This chain's CDR3 is CASSPMTGGYEQYF. The CDR3 DNA sequence: TGTGCCAGCAGCCCGATGACAGGGGGTTACGAGCAGTACTTC.

This sequence joins TRBV25-1 and TRBJ2-7; possible D gene TRBD1, 6 bases. The CDR3 has 14 amino acids. CDR1 is MGHDK and CDR2 is SYGVNS in the germline V gene. V lost 9 bases and J lost 4, with 19 bases in between. This chain's CDR3 is CASHGNGGRYEQYF. DNA of the CDR3: TGTGCCAGTCACGGGAATGGGGGCCGGTACGAGCAGTACTTC.

The count of this clone is one. The genes are TRBV10-3 and TRBJ1-2; weak D call: TRBD1 (6 bases). The CDR3 has 12 residues. Trimming removed 3 bases from V and 8 bases from J, with 10 bases in between. Germline V gene data show CDR1 as ENHRY and CDR2 as SYGVKD. CDR3 sequence: CAISEQGDGYTF. In DNA form, the CDR3 reads TGTGCCATCAGTGAACAGGGCGACGGCTACACCTTC.

The rearrangement uses TRBV6-6 and TRBJ2-7; D not resolved. Germline V gene data show CDR1 as MNHNY and CDR2 as SVGAGI (reference sequence). This CDR3 is built from 12 residues. The V end was cut by 4 bases, the J end by 3 bases, with 7 bases between. The chain's CDR3 is CASSSQLYEQYF. The CDR3 nucleotides are TGTGCCAGCAGTTCCCAACTCTACGAGCAGTACTTC.

The CDR3 protein is CASSSLAADTQYF. As DNA, the CDR3 is TGTGCCAGCAGCTCACTAGCAGCAGATACGCAGTATTTT. The chain combines TRBV7-2 with TRBJ2-3; D may be TRBD2 (6 bases). Trimming removed 4 bases from V and 4 bases from J, with 9 bases in between. Looked up from germline, CDR1 is SGHTA and CDR2 is FQGNSA. The CDR3 is made up of 13 amino acids. Using reference TRBV7-2 and TRBJ2-3 for the parts outside the CDR3, the full variable domain is GAGVSQSPSNKVTEKGKDVELRCDPISGHTALYWYRQSLGQGLEFLIYFQGNSAPDKSGLPSDRFSAERTGGSVSTLTIQRTQQEDSAVYLCASSSLAADTQYFGPGTRLTVL.

This sequence joins TRBV7-6 and TRBJ2-2, with no clear D. Germline CDR1 is SGHVS and CDR2 is FNYEAQ. Trimming took 1 base from V and 5 from J, leaving 11 bases between them. This CDR3 region has 15 residues. The CDR3 region is CASSLGVSLTGELFF. CDR3 sequence (DNA): TGTGCCAGCAGCTTAGGGGTGTCACTAACCGGGGAGCTGTTTTTT. Full variable domain (rest looked up from reference TRBV7-6 and TRBJ2-2): GAGVSQSPRYKVTKRGQDVALRCDPISGHVSLYWYRQALGQGPEFLTYFNYEAQQDKSGLPNDRFSAERPEGSISTLTIQRTEQRDSAMYRCASSLGVSLTGELFFGEGSRLTVL.

The chain has TRBV6-9 and TRBJ2-2, with 11 nucleotides matching TRBD2. With V trimmed by 4 bases and J by 3 bases, 13 bases remained unmatched. The CDR3 is made up of 19 amino acids. Germline lookup yields CDR1 MNHGY and CDR2 SVAAGI. CDR3 residues: CASSLKGFGTSGYTGELFF. The DNA of the CDR3 is TGTGCCAGCAGTTTAAAAGGCTTTGGGACTAGCGGATACACCGGGGAGCTGTTTTTT.

This rearrangement joins TRBV12-3 or TRBV12-4 to TRBJ2-1, with D maybe TRBD1 (6 bases). V was clipped by 3 bases and J by 10 bases, with 13 bases between them. The CDR3 sequence is 13 residues long. In nucleotides, the CDR3 is TGTGCCAGCAGTTTTGGGGGCCCAGGGGAGCAGTTCTTC. Residues: CASSFGGPGEQFF.

V gene TRBV7-6 combines with J gene TRBJ2-3; D is perhaps TRBD2 (5 bases). The CDR3 loop spans 14 amino acids. CDR1 and CDR2 from the germline V gene are SGHVS and FNYEAQ. Trimming shortened V by 2 bases and J by 5 bases, and 11 bases separated the two germline ends. The CDR3 region is CASSLTGGGDTQYF. The CDR3 region has the DNA TGTGCCAGCAGCTTAACCGGTGGAGGAGATACGCAGTATTTT.